The T cell receptor beta chain described here comes from a study of cytomegalovirus exposure and HLA in healthy donors (dated by TCRdb to about 2017). With respect to the entire study: An earlier analysis of several hundred of the donors reported 250 to 350 Gb of sequence data and some 110 million unique TCR beta sequences obtained from approximately 180 million T cells. All discovery cohort repertoires had been generated on a single sequencing platform. Both class I and class II loci were covered by HLA typing, at four-digit resolution. The study was designed to test whether signatures of past pathogen exposure could be identified by cataloging public T cell receptors. Donor age, sex, ethnicity and CMV serostatus were compiled together with the repertoire data. Rather than drawing on any new phenotypic data, the later analysis identified candidate immune exposures from TCR beta sequences and the way those sequences occurred across donors. About five DR-DQ haplotypes were handled as single units for association and clustering because linkage in the cohort was strong. To predict cytomegalovirus infection status, the study brought together high-throughput TCR immunosequencing, statistical association of individual TCRs with disease status, and machine learning. Of the roughly 430 genotyped donors, over 65% fell in the genetic ancestry cluster associated with self-reported Caucasian donors. To study patterns of TCR occurrence, a later analysis re-analyzed previously published TCR beta repertoires from 500 to 850 donors and added high-resolution HLA genotyping. The study profiled the T cell repertoires of about 720 subjects by immunosequencing and related them to cytomegalovirus serostatus. The number of typed donors differed by locus: 629-630 for A, B, C, DRB1 and DQB1; 500 to 550 for DQA1; roughly 600 for DPA1; and around 470 for DPB1. Roughly 300 gigabases of sequencing data and tens of millions of unique TCR sequences were included in an early release covering about 600 HLA-typed donors. Among a few hundred genotyped donors of the cohort, an average of 235,054 unique TCR beta nucleotide sequences were sequenced per donor, roughly 20% of them non-productive. In addition to the first cohort of 666 subjects, a separate validation cohort of 130 or so different subjects was used. In an earlier analysis of roughly 600 of the donors, high-throughput TCR beta sequencing was used to judge whether each TCR beta V gene segment behaved as functional or pseudogenic. Genome-wide SNP genotypes for about 60% of the 666 donors were used in a later genetic analysis, which treated that subset as a discovery cohort. What the authors observed across the whole study: Immune exposure information for the cohort was limited to CMV serostatus. According to a later analysis, TCR association rates differed among HLA loci, with DRB1 alleles showing the most associated TCRs and HLA-C alleles showing the fewest. In an earlier analysis of approximately 600 of the donors, most TCR beta V segments were observed in productive rearrangements about 87% or about 30% of the time, broadly matching IMGT annotations. Several of the top co-occurrence clusters appeared to be linked to parvovirus B19, influenza, CMV and Epstein-Barr virus, according to a later analysis. Presence/absence analyses assumed roughly uniform sequencing depth across donors, an assumption that may not hold. Compared with equally common non-associated chains, HLA-associated TCR beta chains in a later analysis were more clonally expanded and had lower generation probabilities. It was suggested by the authors that the approach could potentially be generalized to other disease states and immunological phenotypes. An association between a missense DCLRE1C variant and V-gene and J-gene trimming of TCR beta chains was found in a later genetic analysis and replicated in an independent cohort. Most CMV-associated TCR beta chains appeared to be HLA-restricted in a later analysis, and the HLA associations seemed to be driven largely by CMV exposure. Some IMGT-functional V segments, including TRBV6-2 and TRBV6-3, could not be told apart with the 87-base-pair reads, so those segments were excluded. A further reported finding was that TCR beta sequences accurately predicted the HLA-A and HLA-B alleles for most subjects in the first cohort. Because HLA typing was unavailable for some donors at each locus, only the typed subset was used in association tests. Assigning TCR associations to individual alleles was difficult when HLA alleles, especially DR and DQ, strongly co-occurred. In this cohort, only TCR beta chains were sequenced, and detectable features were limited by the absence of alpha or paired-chain data. In the study, 150 to 200 TCR beta chains were listed as associated with cytomegalovirus. Correlated functional status among segregating V segments might reflect linkage disequilibrium, but an unknown experimental factor could not be ruled out. Around 16 rarely observed V segments, including chromosome 9 orphons, were excluded from the earlier analysis of some 590 of the donors because counts were too low. Across donors, most TCR sequences were observed very rarely, whereas some public TCRs were present in many individuals. In a later genetic analysis, fewer N-insertions in productive TCRs were reported among donors in an Asian-associated ancestry cluster than the roughly 710-donor mean. Specific HLA alleles were associated with some 15,000 TCR beta sequences at a false discovery rate of 0.05 in a later analysis. The sequencing pipeline was judged likely to have produced a cluster of highly shared sequence variants as a technical artifact. Three of the identified cytomegalovirus-associated TCR beta chains were confirmed in vitro to be specific for cytomegalovirus antigens. The classifier was reported to diagnose cytomegalovirus status with high specificity and sensitivity in both the original and validation cohorts.

Trimming takes 4 bases from V and 2 bases from J, and the germline ends sit 8 bases apart. From the cysteine through the phenylalanine, the CDR3 covers 13 amino acids. Only CDR3 DNA remains: 39 bases, in frame from the first base. The CDR1 and CDR2 encoded by the germline V gene are SNHLY and FYNNEI. The library came from the immunoSEQ multiplex PCR assay. For the multiplex PCR, a mixture combining 60 forward primers for TCR Vbeta segments and 13 reverse primers for TCR Jbeta segments was used. The CDR3 region of rearranged TCR beta genes was amplified from genomic DNA by a multiplex PCR assay. The amplified TCR beta libraries were sequenced on the Illumina HiSeq System as 87-base-pair reads. For the original study's pipeline: A later analysis counted some 74 million unique TCR beta chains across the 500 to 850 repertoires, and about 10 million of these chains were shared by at least two donors. Raw reads were error-corrected and collapsed into unique sequences with a nearest-neighbor algorithm that merged closely related sequences to remove PCR and sequencing errors. CDR3 sequences were aligned to IMGT reference sequences to assign V, D and J gene segments. For a sequence to be retained, a match of at least six nucleotides was required to both a V gene segment and a J gene segment. A rearrangement counted as productive if the CDR3 had no stop codons and remained in frame with V and J, and every other rearrangement counted as non-productive. CDR3 was defined by IMGT convention, running from the second conserved V-encoded cysteine to the conserved J-encoded phenylalanine. In an earlier analysis of roughly 580 of the donors, sequences lacking an unambiguous match to a single V gene segment were excluded. An earlier analysis of approximately 590 of the donors called V segments functional above 56.7% productive rearrangements and segregating when the between-donor standard deviation exceeded 5%. A statistical classification framework was built for diagnosing cytomegalovirus status from the catalog of TCR beta chain sequences. A later analysis assigned V and J genes by comparing TCR nucleotide sequences with IMGT/GENE-DB human TR gene sequences. Using the TCRdist pipeline, a later analysis assigned CDR3 sequences along with most-parsimonious VDJ recombination scenarios. In a later analysis, each TCR beta chain was defined by its CDR3 amino acid sequence together with its V-gene family, and reads lacking a unique V-gene family were excluded. To address suspected cross-contamination and a sequencing artifact, a later analysis removed some 620 highly shared, low-generation-probability nucleotide sequences. A later analysis calculated a clonal expansion index for each public chain from normalized within-repertoire ranks of inferred template counts. Generation probabilities in a later analysis came from a VDJ recombination model fitted to out-of-frame rearrangements, and those results were checked against IGoR. In a later analysis, hypergeometric tests were used to score TCR-TCR, TCR-HLA and TCR-CMV co-occurrence, with a repertoire-size bias correction applied to TCR pairs. In a later analysis, false discovery rates were estimated by permuting HLA or CMV assignments 20 times. In a later analysis, co-occurring TCRs were grouped with DBSCAN, and TCRdist sequence similarity was added when clustering was performed within HLA-allele-positive subsets. Repertoires with fewer than 30,000 or more than 120,000 public chains were left out of co-occurrence clustering, as were several repertoires with anomalous nucleotide sharing. Held by TCRdb, this immuneACCESS table contains in-frame sequences only and omits some clones. Under half of the omission traces to an unresolved V gene where checked; the cause of the rest is unknown. V, J and clone size were drawn from that table, and D and trimming were deduced from the DNA. A total of hundreds of thousands of clones appear in this sample, 85% to 90% of them only once. The leading ten clones occupy roughly 2.3% of the sample.

The cohort consisted of some 730 healthy bone marrow donors. Cohort members were all nominally healthy when sampled, although unrecorded immune exposures were likely present. The donor tested CMV seronegative, placing the donor among the 350 or so seronegative members of the cohort. Every donor gave a peripheral blood sample, and the peripheral blood mononuclear cells from that sample were used for TCR beta sequencing. The Qiagen DNeasy Blood Extraction Kit was used to extract genomic DNA from the blood cell samples. Comments on this clone: This receptor's antigen is unknown. One base away there is no much larger clone; base qualities are not given.

Specimen: PBMCs. In this chain, TRBV2 is recombined with TRBJ1-2, and the D gene may be TRBD1, 5 bases matching. The source is a woman younger than 30 in good health and CMV-seronegative. The nucleotide sequence is TGTGCCAGCAGTGCACAGGTAAACTATGGCTACACCTTC. Protein translation: CASSAQVNYGYTF.